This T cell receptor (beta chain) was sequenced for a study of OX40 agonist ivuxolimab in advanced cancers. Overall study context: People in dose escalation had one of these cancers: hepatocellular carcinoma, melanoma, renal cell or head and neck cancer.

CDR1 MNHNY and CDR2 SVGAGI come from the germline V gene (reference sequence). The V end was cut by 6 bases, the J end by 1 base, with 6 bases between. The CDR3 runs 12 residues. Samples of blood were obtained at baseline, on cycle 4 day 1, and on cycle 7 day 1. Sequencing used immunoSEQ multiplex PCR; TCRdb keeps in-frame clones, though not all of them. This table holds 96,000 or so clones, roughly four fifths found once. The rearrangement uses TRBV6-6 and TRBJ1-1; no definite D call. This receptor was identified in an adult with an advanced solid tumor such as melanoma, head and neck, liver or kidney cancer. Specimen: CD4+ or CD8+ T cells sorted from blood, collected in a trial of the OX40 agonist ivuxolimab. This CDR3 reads CASSPENTEAFF. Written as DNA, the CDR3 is TGTGCCAGCAGCCCCGAGAACACTGAAGCTTTCTTT.